The clone carrying this TCR beta chain appeared many times. It was genomic DNA that served as the template for profiling TCR beta VDJ and CDR3. Each CDR3 protein gets one entry after TCRdb re-called the reads with MiXCR. This sample has roughly 170,000 distinct CDR3 sequences; roughly 63% occur once, and the top ten carry less than 55%. This sample was taken from a study of CD8+CD57+ T cells in acquired aplastic anemia. The wider study: Mean DNA quantity obtained from sorted CD4+ and CD8+ cells was approximately 3 ug.

CDR1 and CDR2 from the germline V gene are MRHNA and SNTAGT. The V and J ends lost 6 bases and 5 bases respectively, with 11 bases between them. The CDR3 covers 13 residues. The receptor was isolated from a human donor in good health. The material sequenced was sorted CD4+, CD8+, or CD8+CD57+ T cells (not recorded which) from PBMCs. This chain links TRBV6-4 with TRBJ2-1; D unresolved. Here the CDR3 DNA reads TGTGCCAGCAGCCTGACTGGGAACAATGAGCAGTTCTTC. Protein: CASSLTGNNEQFF.